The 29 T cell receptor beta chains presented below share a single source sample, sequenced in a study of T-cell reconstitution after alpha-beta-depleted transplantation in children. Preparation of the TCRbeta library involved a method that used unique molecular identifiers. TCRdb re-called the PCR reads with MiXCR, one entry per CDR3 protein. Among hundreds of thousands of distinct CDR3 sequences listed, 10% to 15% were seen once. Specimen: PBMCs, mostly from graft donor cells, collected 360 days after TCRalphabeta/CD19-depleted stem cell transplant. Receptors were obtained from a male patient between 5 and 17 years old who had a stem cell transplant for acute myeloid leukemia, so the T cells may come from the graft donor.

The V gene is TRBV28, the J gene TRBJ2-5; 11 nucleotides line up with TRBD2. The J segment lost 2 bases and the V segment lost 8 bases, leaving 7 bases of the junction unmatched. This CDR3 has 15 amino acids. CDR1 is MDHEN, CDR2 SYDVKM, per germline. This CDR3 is CASHPGLADQETQYF. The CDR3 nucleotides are TGTGCCAGCCACCCGGGACTAGCGGATCAAGAGACCCAGTACTTC.

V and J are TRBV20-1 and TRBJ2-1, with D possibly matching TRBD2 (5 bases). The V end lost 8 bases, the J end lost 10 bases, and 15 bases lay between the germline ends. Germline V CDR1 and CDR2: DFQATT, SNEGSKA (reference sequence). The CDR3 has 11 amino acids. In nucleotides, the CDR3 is TGCAGTTGGACTCTCATTGTCGAGCAGTTCTTC. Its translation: CSWTLIVEQFF.

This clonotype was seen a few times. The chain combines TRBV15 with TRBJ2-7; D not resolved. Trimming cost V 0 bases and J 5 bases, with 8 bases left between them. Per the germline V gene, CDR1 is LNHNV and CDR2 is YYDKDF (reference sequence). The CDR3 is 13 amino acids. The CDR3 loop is CATSRDFRDEQYF. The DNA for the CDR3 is TGTGCCACCAGCAGAGATTTCCGGGACGAGCAGTACTTC.

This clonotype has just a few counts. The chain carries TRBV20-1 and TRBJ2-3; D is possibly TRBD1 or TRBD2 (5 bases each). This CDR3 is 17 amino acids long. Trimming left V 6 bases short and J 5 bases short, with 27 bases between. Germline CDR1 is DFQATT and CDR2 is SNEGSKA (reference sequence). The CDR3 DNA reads TGCAGTGCCCCCACCTTAGGGGACCATCCGGGGTTAGATACGCAGTATTTT. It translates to CSAPTLGDHPGLDTQYF.

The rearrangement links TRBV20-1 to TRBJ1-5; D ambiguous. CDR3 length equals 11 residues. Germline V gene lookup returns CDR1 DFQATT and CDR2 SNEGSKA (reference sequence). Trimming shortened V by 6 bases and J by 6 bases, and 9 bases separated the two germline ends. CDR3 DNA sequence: TGCAGTGCCCTCGGATCTCAGCCCCAGCATTTT. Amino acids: CSALGSQPQHF.

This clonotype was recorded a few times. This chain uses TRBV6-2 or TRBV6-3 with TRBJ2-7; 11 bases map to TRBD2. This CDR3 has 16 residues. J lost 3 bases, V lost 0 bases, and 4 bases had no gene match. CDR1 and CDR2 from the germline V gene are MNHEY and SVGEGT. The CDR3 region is CASSYSRLAGNYEQYF. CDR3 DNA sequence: TGTGCCAGCAGTTACTCGAGACTAGCGGGGAACTACGAGCAGTACTTC.

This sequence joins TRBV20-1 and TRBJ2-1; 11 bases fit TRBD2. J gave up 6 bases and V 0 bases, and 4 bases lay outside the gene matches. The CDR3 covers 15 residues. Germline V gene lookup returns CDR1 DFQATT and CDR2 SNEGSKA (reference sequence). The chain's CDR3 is CSARDRLAGLNEQFF. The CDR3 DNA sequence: TGCAGTGCTAGAGATCGACTAGCGGGACTCAATGAGCAGTTCTTC.

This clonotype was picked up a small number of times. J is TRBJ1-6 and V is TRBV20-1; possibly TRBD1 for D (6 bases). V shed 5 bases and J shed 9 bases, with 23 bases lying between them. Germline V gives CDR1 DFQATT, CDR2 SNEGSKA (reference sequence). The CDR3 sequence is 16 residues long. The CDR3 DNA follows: TGCAGTGCTGAGCCCCAGGGGTTTGGCCCGGTTTCACCCCTCCACTTT. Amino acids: CSAEPQGFGPVSPLHF.

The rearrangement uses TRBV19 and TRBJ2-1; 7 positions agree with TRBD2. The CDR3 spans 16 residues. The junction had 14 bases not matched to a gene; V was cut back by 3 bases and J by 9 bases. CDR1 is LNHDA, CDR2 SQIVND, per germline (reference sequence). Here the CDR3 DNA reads TGTGCCAGTAGTATTAGGCCTAGCGGTCTTATTGGTGAGCAGTTCTTC. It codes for CASSIRPSGLIGEQFF.

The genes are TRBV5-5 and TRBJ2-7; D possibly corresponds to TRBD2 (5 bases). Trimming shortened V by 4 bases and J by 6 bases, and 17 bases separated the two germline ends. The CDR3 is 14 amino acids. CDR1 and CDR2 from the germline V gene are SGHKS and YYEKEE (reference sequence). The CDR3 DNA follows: TGTGCCAGCAGCCCGGTGGGCGTTGAGGGCGAGCAGTACTTC. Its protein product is CASSPVGVEGEQYF.

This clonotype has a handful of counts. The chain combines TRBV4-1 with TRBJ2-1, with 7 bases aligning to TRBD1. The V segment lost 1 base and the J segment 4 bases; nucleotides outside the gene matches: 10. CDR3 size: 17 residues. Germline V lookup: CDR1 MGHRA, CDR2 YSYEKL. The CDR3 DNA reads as TGCGCCAGCAGCCAAGTCGGGACAGAGGGCCTTTACAATGAGCAGTTCTTC. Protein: CASSQVGTEGLYNEQFF.

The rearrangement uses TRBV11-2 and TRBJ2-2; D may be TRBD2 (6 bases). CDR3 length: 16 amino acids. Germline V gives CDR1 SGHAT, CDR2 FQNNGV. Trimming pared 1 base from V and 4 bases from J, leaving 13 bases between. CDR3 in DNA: TGTGCCAGCAGCTTAGTCGGGGGTTGGGGCACCGGGGAGCTGTTTTTT. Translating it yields CASSLVGGWGTGELFF.

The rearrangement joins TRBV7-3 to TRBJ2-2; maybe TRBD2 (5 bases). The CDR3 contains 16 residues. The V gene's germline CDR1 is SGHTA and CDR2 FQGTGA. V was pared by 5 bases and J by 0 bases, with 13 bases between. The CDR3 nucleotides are TGTGCCAGCAGCCCCCTCAGCGGTCCGAACACCGGGGAGCTGTTTTTT. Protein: CASSPLSGPNTGELFF.

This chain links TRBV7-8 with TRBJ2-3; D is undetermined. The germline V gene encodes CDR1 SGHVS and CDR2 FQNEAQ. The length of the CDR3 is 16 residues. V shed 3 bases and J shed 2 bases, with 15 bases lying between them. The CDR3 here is CASSFSFITTTDTQYF. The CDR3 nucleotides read TGTGCCAGCAGCTTCAGCTTCATTACGACCACAGATACGCAGTATTTT. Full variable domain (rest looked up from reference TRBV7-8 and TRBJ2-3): GAGVSQSPRYKVAKRGQDVALRCDPISGHVSLFWYQQALGQGPEFLTYFQNEAQLDKSGLPSDRFFAERPEGSVSTLKIQRTQQEDSAVYLCASSFSFITTTDTQYFGPGTRLTVL.

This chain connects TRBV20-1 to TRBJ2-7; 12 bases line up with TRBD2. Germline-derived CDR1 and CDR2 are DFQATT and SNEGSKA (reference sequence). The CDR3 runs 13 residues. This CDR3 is CSAGLAGNYEQYF. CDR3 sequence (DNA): TGCAGCGCCGGACTAGCGGGAAACTACGAGCAGTACTTC.

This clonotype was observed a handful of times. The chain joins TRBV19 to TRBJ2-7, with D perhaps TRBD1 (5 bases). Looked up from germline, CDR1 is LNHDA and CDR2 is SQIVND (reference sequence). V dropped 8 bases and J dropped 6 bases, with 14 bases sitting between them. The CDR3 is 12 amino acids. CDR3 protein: CASRQGSGEQYF. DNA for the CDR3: TGTGCCAGTCGCCAGGGCTCGGGCGAGCAGTACTTC.

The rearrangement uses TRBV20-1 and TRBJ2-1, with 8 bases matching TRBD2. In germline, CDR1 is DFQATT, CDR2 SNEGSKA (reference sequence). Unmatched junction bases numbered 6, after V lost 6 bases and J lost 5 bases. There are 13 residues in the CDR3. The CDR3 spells CSAGVAGHNEQFF. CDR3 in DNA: TGCAGTGCGGGCGTAGCGGGGCACAATGAGCAGTTCTTC.

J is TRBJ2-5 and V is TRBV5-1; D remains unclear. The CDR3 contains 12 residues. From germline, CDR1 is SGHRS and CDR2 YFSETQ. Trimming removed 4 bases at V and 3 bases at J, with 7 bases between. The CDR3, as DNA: TGCGCCAGCAGCAAGCCAAAAGAGACCCAGTACTTC. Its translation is CASSKPKETQYF.

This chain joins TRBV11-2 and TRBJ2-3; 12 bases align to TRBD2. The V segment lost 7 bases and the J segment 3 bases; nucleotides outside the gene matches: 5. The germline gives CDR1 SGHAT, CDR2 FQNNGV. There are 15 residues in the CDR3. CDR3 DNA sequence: TGTGCCAGCACCCCACTAGCGGGAGGAACAGATACGCAGTATTTT. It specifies CASTPLAGGTDTQYF. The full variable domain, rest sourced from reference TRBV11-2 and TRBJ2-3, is EAGVAQSPRYKIIEKRQSVAFWCNPISGHATLYWYQQILGQGPKLLIQFQNNGVVDDSQLPKDRFSAERLKGVDSTLKIQPAKLEDSAVYLCASTPLAGGTDTQYFGPGTRLTVL.

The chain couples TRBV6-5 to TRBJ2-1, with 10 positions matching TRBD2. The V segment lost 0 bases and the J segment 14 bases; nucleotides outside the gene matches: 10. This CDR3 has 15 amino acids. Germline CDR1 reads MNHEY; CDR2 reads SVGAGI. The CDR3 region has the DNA TGTGCCAGCAGTTACTCGAACCTAGCGGGAGACGCGGAGTTCTTC. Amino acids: CASSYSNLAGDAEFF.

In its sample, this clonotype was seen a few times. The CDR3 nucleotides read TGCAGTGCTAGGCTTAGTTATTACAATGAGCAGTTCTTC. Protein product: CSARLSYYNEQFF. V and J are TRBV20-1 and TRBJ2-1; no clear D gene. The germline V and J ends were trimmed by 3 bases and 4 bases, with 10 bases remaining between them. Per the germline V gene, CDR1 is DFQATT and CDR2 is SNEGSKA (reference sequence). The CDR3 contains 13 residues.

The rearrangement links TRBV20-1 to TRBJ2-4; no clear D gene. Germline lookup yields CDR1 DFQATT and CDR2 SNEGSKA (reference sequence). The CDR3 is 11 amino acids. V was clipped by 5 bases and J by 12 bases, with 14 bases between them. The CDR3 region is CSASQSYTQYF. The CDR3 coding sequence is TGCAGTGCTTCCCAAAGTTACACTCAGTACTTC.

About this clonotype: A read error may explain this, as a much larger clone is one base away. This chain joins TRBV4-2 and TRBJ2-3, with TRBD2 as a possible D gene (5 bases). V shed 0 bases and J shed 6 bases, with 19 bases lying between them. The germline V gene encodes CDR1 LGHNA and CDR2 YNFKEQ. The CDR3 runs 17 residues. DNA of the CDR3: TGTGCCAGCAGCCAAGATGTAGCGCGAGGCCTATGGGATACGCAGTATTTT. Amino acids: CASSQDVARGLWDTQYF.

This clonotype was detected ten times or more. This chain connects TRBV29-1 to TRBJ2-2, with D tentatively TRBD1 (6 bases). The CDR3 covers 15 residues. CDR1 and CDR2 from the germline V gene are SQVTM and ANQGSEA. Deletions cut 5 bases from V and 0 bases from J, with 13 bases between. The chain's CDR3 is CSVYPGHPNTGELFF. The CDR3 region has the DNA TGCAGCGTTTATCCGGGACATCCGAACACCGGGGAGCTGTTTTTT.

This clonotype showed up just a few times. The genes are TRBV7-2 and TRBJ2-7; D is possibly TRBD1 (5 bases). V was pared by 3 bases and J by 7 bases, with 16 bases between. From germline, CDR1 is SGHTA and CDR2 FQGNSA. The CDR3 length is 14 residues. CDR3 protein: CASSLDISLTEQYF. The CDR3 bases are TGTGCCAGCAGCTTGGACATTTCGCTTACGGAGCAGTACTTC. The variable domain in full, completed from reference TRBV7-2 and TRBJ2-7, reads GAGVSQSPSNKVTEKGKDVELRCDPISGHTALYWYRQSLGQGLEFLIYFQGNSAPDKSGLPSDRFSAERTGGSVSTLTIQRTQQEDSAVYLCASSLDISLTEQYFGPGTRLTVT.

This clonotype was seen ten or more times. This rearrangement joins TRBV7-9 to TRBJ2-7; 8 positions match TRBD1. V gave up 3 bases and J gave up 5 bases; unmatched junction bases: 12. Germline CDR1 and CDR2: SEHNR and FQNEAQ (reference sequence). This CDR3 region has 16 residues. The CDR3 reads CASSLGQAIPSNEQYF. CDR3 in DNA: TGTGCCAGCAGCTTGGGACAGGCTATACCTAGCAACGAGCAGTACTTC.

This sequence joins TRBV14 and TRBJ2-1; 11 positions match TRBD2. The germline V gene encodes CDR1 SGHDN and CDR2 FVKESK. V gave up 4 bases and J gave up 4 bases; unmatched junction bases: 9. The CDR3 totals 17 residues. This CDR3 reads CASSPLVLAGGYNEQFF. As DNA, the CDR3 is TGTGCCAGCAGCCCCCTGGTTCTAGCGGGGGGTTACAATGAGCAGTTCTTC.

Here the CDR3 reads CAEGDRPHQPQHF. CDR3 DNA: TGTGCGGAGGGGGACAGGCCTCATCAGCCCCAGCATTTT. This rearrangement joins TRBV28 to TRBJ1-5, with 8 bases fitting TRBD1. Germline values: CDR1 MDHEN, CDR2 SYDVKM. The CDR3 is made up of 13 amino acids. Full variable domain (missing parts from reference TRBV28 and TRBJ1-5): DVKVTQSSRYLVKRTGEKVFLECVQDMDHENMFWYRQDPGLGLRLIYFSYDVKMKEKGDIPEGYSVSREKKERFSLILESASTNQTSMYLCAEGDRPHQPQHFGDGTRLSIL.

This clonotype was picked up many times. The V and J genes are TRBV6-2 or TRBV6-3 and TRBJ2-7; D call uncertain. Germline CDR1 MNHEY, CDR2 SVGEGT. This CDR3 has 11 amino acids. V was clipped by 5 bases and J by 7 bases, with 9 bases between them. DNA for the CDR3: TGTGCCAGCAGTCCCCTTGGGGAGCAGTACTTC. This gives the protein CASSPLGEQYF.